This TCR beta chain was documented in a study of blood T cell repertoires in COVID-19. Study at large: The samples span acute and convalescent COVID-19 from the United States, Italy and Spain. In each case, the material was cDNA or gDNA derived from T cells, B-cell-depleted T cells, or PBMCs.

Trimming shortened V by 3 bases and J by 4 bases, and 16 bases separated the two germline ends. CDR1 and CDR2 (germline): SGHTA, FQGNSA. There are 16 residues in the CDR3. Original analysis: Reference gene primer amplification in the assay estimated nucleated cell counts. Sequencing was performed with immunoSEQ multiplex PCR; in TCRdb, only in-frame clones are kept and a portion is missing. From that table come the V and J calls and clone size; the DNA was used to work out D and trimming. The data show roughly 270,000 clones, less than 85% seen once. V usage is TRBV7-2 and J usage is TRBJ1-3; D possibly corresponds to TRBD1 (6 bases). Sequenced input: PBMCs or T cells enriched from blood (not recorded which). This TCR was sampled from a woman aged 45 to 65 who had recovered from COVID-19. The DNA for the CDR3 is TGTGCCAGCAGCTTCCTTTACTCGGGACAAGGAAACACCATATATTTT. Its protein product is CASSFLYSGQGNTIYF.